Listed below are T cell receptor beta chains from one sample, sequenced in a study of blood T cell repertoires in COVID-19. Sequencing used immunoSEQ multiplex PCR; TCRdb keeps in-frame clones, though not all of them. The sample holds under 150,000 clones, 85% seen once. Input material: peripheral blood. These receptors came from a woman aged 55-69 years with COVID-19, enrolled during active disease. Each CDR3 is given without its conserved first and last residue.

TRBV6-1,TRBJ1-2,ASSEVGQGDGYT
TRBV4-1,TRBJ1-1,ASSQETHGGTEAF
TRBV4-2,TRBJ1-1,ASSQVQRNTEAF
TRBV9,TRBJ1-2,ASSQAGGGYT
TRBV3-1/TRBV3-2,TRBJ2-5,ASSQGTGEIETQY
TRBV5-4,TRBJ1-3,ASSLRQGGRDTIY
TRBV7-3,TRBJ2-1,ASSSTRKVDNEQF
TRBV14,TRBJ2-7,ASSQDAGFGNEQY
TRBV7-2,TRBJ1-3,ASSLAIGGGNTIY
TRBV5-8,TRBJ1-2,ASSLGGGIFYGYT
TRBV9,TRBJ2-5,ASSVGDPSETQY
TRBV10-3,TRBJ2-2,AISGDRDFGELF
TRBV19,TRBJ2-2,ASSIGGLGTGELF
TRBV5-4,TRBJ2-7,ASSLVQQSNEQY
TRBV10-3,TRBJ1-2,AISERGTVYGYT
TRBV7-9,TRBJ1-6,ASSSSRGTFNSPLH
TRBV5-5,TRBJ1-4,ASSLSSGQINEKLF
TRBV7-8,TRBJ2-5,ASSTGLTSGDQETQY
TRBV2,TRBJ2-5,ASSVSGGWETQY
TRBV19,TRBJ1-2,ASSRSGDNYGYT
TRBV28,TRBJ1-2,ASSSTGLSDYGYT
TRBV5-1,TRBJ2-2,ASSLGLAGYTGELF
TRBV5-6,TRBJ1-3,ASSSTVTLGNTIY
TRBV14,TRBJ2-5,ASSQERAGGQETQY
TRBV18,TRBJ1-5,ASSGEGLNQPQH
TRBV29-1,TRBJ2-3,SVGRLGLAGGTSTDTQY
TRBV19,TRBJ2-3,ASSVGLAGGSPSTDTQY
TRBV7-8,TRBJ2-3,ASSLVSGGYTDTQY
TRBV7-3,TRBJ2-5,ASSLTPAGLAGEQETQY
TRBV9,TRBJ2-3,ASSGRQGPDTQY
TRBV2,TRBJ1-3,ASSDSGGGNTIY
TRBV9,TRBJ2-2,ASSPRSSTGGTGELF
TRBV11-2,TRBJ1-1,ASSFGQGYTEAF
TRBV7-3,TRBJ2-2,ASSSQRGGNTGELF
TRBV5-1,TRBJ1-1,ASSLVPGRNTEAF
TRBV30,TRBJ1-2,AWTVAGGGLRYT
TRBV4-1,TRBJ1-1,ASSQPGQGNTEAF
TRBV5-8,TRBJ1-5,ASSWRTASNQPQH
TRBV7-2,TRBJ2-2,ASSTRAGGNTGELF
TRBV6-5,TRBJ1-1,ASSYSTGLGTEAF
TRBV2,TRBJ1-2,ASSADAGHGYT
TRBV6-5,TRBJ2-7,ASSYRTGQGSYEQY
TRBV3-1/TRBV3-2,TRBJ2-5,ASSQDLFGVGETQY
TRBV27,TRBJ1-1,ASMMTQNTEAF
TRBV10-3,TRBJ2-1,AISRDSFWEQF
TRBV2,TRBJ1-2,ASSEWGESGYT
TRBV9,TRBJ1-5,ASSDPGTAPIHSNQPQH
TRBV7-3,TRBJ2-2,ASSLNQGATTGELF
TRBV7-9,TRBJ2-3,ASRRGWRSGGDTDTQY
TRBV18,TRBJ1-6,ASSPGGPINPLH
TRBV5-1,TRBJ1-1,ASSLRTDGEAF
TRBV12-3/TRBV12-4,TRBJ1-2,ASSAGVVYT